Here is one TCR beta chain with its context. This sample stems from a study of control samples from healthy donors and cancer patients. Clones were sequenced by immunoSEQ multiplex PCR, and TCRdb holds only the in-frame ones, with some missing. The sample contains around 140,000 clones, roughly 93% of which appear only once. The CDR3 contains 17 residues. V trimming: 0 bases; J trimming: 2 bases; junction bases outside the gene matches: 10. Germline-derived CDR1 and CDR2 are LGHNA and YNFKEQ. The genes are TRBV4-2 and TRBJ2-7; 7 positions match TRBD2. Sequenced sample: blood. The sequence was obtained from a man between 18 and 29 years old in good health. For the CDR3, the DNA is TGTGCCAGCAGCCAAGAGGCGACTAGCAAGATTACCTACGAGCAGTACTTC. It specifies CASSQEATSKITYEQYF.